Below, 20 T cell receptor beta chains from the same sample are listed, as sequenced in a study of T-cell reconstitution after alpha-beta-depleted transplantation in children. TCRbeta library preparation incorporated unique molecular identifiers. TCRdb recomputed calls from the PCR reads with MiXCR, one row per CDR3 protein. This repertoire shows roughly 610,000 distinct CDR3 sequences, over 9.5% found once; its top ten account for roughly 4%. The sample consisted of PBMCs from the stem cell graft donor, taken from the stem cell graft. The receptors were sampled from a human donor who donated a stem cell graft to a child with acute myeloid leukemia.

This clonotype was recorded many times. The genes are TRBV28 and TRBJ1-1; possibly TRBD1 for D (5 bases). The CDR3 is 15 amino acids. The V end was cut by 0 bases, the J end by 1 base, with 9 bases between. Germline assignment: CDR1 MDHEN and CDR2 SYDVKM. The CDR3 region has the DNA TGTGCCAGCAGTTTATGGAGGGGCGGGAACACTGAAGCTTTCTTT. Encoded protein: CASSLWRGGNTEAFF.

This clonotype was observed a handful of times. This CDR3 is CASSSELTSGTGDTQYF. The CDR3 region has the DNA TGTGCCAGCAGTTCCGAACTGACTAGCGGGACGGGAGATACGCAGTATTTT. The chain combines TRBV28 with TRBJ2-3, with 11 bases fitting TRBD2. This CDR3 comprises 17 residues. V gave up 4 bases and J gave up 5 bases; unmatched junction bases: 11. Germline values: CDR1 MDHEN, CDR2 SYDVKM.

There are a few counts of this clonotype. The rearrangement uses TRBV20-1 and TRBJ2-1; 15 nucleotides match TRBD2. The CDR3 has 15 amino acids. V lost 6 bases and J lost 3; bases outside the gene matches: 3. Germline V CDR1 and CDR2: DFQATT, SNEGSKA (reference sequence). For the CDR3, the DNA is TGCAGTGCAGGGACTAGCGGGAGGCTCTACAATGAGCAGTTCTTC. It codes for CSAGTSGRLYNEQFF.

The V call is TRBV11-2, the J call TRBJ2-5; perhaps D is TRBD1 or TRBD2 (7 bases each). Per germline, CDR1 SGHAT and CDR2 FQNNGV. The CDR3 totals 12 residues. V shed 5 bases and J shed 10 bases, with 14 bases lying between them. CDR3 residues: CASSPGGGLQYF. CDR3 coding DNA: TGTGCCAGCAGCCCAGGGGGGGGGCTCCAGTACTTC.

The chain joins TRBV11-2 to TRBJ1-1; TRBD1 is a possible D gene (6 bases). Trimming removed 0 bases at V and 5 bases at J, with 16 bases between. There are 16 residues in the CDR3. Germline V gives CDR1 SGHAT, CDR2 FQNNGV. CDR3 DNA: TGTGCCAGCAGCTTAGATCATGGGGGCGCTGGGACTGAAGCTTTCTTT. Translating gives CASSLDHGGAGTEAFF. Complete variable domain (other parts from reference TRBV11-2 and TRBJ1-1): EAGVAQSPRYKIIEKRQSVAFWCNPISGHATLYWYQQILGQGPKLLIQFQNNGVVDDSQLPKDRFSAERLKGVDSTLKIQPAKLEDSAVYLCASSLDHGGAGTEAFFGQGTRLTVV.

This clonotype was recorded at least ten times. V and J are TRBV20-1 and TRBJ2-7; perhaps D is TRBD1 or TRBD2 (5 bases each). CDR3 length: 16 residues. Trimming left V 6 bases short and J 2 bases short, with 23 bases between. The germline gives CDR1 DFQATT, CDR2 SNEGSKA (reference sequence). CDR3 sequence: CSAQKPSGTVAYEQYF. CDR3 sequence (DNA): TGCAGTGCCCAAAAACCCTCGGGGACGGTAGCCTACGAGCAGTACTTC.

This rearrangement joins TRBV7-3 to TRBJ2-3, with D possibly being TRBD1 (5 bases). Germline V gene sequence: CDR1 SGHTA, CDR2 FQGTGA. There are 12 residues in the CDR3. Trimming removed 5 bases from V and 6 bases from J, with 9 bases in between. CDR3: CASSNQGDTQYF. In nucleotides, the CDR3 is TGTGCCAGCAGCAACCAGGGTGATACGCAGTATTTT.

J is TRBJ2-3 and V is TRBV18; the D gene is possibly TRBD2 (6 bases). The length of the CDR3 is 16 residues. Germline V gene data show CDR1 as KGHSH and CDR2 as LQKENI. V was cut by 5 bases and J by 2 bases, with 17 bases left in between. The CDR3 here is CASSTGTPSDTDTQYF. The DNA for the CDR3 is TGTGCCAGCTCAACCGGGACTCCCTCCGACACAGATACGCAGTATTTT.

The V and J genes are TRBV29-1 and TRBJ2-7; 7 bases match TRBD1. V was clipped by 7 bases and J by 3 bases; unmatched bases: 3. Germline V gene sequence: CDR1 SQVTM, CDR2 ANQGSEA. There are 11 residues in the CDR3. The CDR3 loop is CSGGQFYEQYF. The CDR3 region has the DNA TGCAGCGGGGGACAGTTCTACGAGCAGTACTTC.

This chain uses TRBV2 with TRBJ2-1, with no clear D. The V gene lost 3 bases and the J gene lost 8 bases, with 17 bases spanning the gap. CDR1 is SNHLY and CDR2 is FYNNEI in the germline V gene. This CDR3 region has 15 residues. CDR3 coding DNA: TGTGCCAGCAGTGACGCCGCCTCGACCTGGGATGAGCAGTTCTTC. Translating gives CASSDAASTWDEQFF.

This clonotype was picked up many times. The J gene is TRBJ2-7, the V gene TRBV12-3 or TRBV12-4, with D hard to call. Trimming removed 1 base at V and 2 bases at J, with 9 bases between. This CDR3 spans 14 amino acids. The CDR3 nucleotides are TGTGCCAGCAGTTTAGGGCGAGCCCCCTACGAGCAGTACTTC. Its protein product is CASSLGRAPYEQYF.

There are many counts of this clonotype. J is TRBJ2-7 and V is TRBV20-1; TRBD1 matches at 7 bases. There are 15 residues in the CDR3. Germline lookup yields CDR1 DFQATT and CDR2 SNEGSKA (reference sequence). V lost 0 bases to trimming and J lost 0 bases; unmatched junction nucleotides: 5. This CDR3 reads CSARDWGQSSYEQYF. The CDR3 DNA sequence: TGCAGTGCTAGAGACTGGGGACAGAGCTCCTACGAGCAGTACTTC.

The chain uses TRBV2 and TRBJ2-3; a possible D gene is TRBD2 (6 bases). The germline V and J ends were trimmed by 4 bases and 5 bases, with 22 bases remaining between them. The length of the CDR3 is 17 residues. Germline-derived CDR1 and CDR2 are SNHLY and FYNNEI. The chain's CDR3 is CASSATSLAYPLDTQYF. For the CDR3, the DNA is TGTGCCAGCAGTGCGACTAGTTTGGCCTACCCTCTAGATACGCAGTATTTT. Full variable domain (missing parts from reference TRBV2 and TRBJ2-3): EPEVTQTPSHQVTQMGQEVILRCVPISNHLYFYWYRQILGQKVEFLVSFYNNEISEKSEIFDDQFSVERPDGSNFTLKIRSTKLEDSAMYFCASSATSLAYPLDTQYFGPGTRLTVL.

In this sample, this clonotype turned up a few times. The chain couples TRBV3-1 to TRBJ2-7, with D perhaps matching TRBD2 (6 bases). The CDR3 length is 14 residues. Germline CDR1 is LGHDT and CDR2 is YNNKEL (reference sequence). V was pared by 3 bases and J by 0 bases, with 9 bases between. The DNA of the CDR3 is TGTGCCAGCAGCCACACGGGACTCTCCTACGAGCAGTACTTC. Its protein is CASSHTGLSYEQYF.

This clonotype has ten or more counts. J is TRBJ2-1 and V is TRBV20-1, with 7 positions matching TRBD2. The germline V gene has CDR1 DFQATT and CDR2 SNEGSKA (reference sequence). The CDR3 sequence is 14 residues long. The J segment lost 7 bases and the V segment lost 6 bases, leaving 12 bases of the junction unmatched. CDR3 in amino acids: CSALPERGRNEQFF. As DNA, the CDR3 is TGCAGTGCCCTGCCGGAGCGGGGAAGGAATGAGCAGTTCTTC.

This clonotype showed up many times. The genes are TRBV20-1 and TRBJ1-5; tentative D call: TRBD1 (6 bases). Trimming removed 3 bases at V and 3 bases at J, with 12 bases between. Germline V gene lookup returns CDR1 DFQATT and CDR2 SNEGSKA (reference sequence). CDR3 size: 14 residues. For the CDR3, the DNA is TGCAGTGCTAGGCCCCAGGGGAACAATCAGCCCCAGCATTTT. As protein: CSARPQGNNQPQHF.

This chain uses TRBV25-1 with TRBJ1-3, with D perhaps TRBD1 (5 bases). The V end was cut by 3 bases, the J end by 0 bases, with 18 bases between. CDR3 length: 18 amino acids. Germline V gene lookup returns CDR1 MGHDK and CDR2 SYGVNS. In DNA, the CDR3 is TGTGCCAGCAGTGACGCCCGGGGGACGGGGTTCTCTGGAAACACCATATATTTT. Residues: CASSDARGTGFSGNTIYF.

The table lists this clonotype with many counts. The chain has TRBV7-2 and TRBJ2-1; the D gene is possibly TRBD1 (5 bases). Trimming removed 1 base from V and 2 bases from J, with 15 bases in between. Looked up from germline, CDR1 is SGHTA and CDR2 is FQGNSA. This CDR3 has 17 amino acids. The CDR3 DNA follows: TGTGCCAGCAGCTTAGTAGGGGCGGCGGCCGCCTACAATGAGCAGTTCTTC. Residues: CASSLVGAAAAYNEQFF.

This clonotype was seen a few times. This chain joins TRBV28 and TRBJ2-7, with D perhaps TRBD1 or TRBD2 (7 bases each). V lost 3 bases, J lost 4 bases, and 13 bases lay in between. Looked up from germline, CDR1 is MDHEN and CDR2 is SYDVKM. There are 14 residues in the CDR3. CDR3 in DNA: TGTGCCAGCAGTTTTCAGGGGGGGAGATACGAGCAGTACTTC. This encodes CASSFQGGRYEQYF.

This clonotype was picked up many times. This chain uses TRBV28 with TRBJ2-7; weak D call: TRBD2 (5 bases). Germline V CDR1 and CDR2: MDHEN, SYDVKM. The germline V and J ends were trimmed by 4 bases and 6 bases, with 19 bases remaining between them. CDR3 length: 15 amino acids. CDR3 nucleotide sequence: TGTGCCAGCAGTTCCTCCGGGGAAGGGCGGACCGAGCAGTACTTC. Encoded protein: CASSSSGEGRTEQYF.